The table lists the clone carrying this TCR beta chain with a few counts. The antigen is undetermined. V was clipped by 6 bases and J by 7 bases; unmatched bases: 12. The CDR3 is 16 residues long. The entry originates in a study of T cells after yellow fever vaccination. As for the study in general: Preparation used SMART-Seq v4 Ultra Low Input for the low-cell-number fractions. Regarding the study as a whole: Of the clonotypes, a small share occurred in both CD4 and CD8 compartments. Primary-vaccination clones mostly resurfaced post-booster (96% CD4, 75% to 90% CD8).

UMIs were added to TCR cDNA along with a universal primer site when it was made by 5'RACE template switching. TCRdb passed the 5' RACE reads through MiXCR, listing each CDR3 protein once. In the table there are roughly 170,000 distinct CDR3 sequences, roughly 9% of which are singletons. The specimen was CD8+ T cells sorted from PBMCs, collected 45 days after the yellow fever booster vaccination. The source is a man between 18 and 29 years old who received the YFV17D yellow fever vaccine. The chain employs TRBV12-3 or TRBV12-4 and TRBJ2-2, with 9 bases identical to TRBD1. The CDR3 nucleotides read TGTGCCAGCAGATCTACAGGGGGCTCAAAGGGCGGGGAGCTGTTTTTT. It yields the protein CASRSTGGSKGGELFF.